Below, 15 T cell receptor beta chains from the same sample are listed, as sequenced in a study of blood T cell repertoires in COVID-19. Clones were sequenced by immunoSEQ multiplex PCR, and TCRdb holds only the in-frame ones, with some missing. The sample gives roughly 250,000 clones, roughly 86% of which show up once; around 9.1% is in the top ten. Sequencing used peripheral blood. The receptors were gathered from a man aged 35 to 55 who had recovered from COVID-19.

The CDR3 DNA follows: TGTGCTAGTGGTTTGGGGGGACAGGGTTGGACTGAAGCTTTCTTT. Its protein product is CASGLGGQGWTEAFF. The chain uses TRBV12-5 and TRBJ1-1; TRBD1 aligns across 9 bases. V dropped 1 base and J dropped 5; count of bases not matched to a gene: 5. Germline V gives CDR1 LGHNT, CDR2 FRNRAP. The CDR3 sequence is 15 residues long.

With regard to this clone: The sample holds other DNA sequences that translate to the same CDR3. The chain has TRBV3-1 (or the pseudogene TRBV3-2) and TRBJ2-1, with D perhaps matching TRBD2 (5 bases). CDR1 is LGHDT and CDR2 is YNNKEL in the germline V gene (reference sequence). CDR3 length: 11 amino acids. Between the trimmed V and J ends, which lost 4 bases and 7 bases, there was a span of 5 bases. In nucleotides, the CDR3 is TGTGCCAGCAGCCCGGGGAATGAGCAGTTCTTC. This encodes CASSPGNEQFF.

The chain has TRBV5-8 and TRBJ2-2; possible D gene TRBD1, 6 bases. This CDR3 region has 15 residues. V was shortened by 4 bases and J by 5 bases, with 15 bases between the two germline ends. Germline V lookup: CDR1 SGHTS, CDR2 YDEGEE. The CDR3 nucleotides are TGTGCCAGCAGCCCCCAGGGGTTGGGGACCGGGGAGCTGTTTTTT. This codes for CASSPQGLGTGELFF.

The chain carries TRBV7-9 and TRBJ1-5; a weak D match, TRBD1 (6 bases). Looked up from germline, CDR1 is SEHNR and CDR2 is FQNEAQ (reference sequence). The V and J ends lost 5 bases and 5 bases respectively, with 16 bases between them. The CDR3 sequence is 15 residues long. DNA for the CDR3: TGTGCCAGCAGCCCTGGCCTCGGGGGGCATCAGCCCCAGCATTTT. This codes for CASSPGLGGHQPQHF.

V gene TRBV5-1 combines with J gene TRBJ2-1; D is uncertain. V was clipped by 0 bases and J by 0 bases, with 13 bases between them. CDR3 length: 17 amino acids. Germline-derived CDR1 and CDR2 are SGHRS and YFSETQ. The CDR3 loop reads CASSLDVARSSYNEQFF. DNA for the CDR3: TGCGCCAGCAGCTTGGACGTTGCGCGTAGCTCCTACAATGAGCAGTTCTTC.

This chain links TRBV5-1 with TRBJ2-2; no clear D. Trimming cost V 4 bases and J 8 bases, with 9 bases left between them. CDR3 size: 12 residues. Germline V gene data show CDR1 as SGHRS and CDR2 as YFSETQ. In DNA form, the CDR3 reads TGCGCCAGCAGCACGAACAAGGGGGAGCTGTTTTTT. Translating gives CASSTNKGELFF.

The CDR3 protein is CASSPLGLASSGANVLTF. The CDR3 region has the DNA TGTGCCAGCTCACCACTAGGACTAGCGAGCTCTGGGGCCAACGTCCTGACTTTC. The rearrangement uses TRBV18 and TRBJ2-6, with 9 nucleotides matching TRBD2. Unmatched junction bases numbered 4, after V lost 1 base and J lost 0 bases. Looked up from germline, CDR1 is KGHSH and CDR2 is LQKENI. This CDR3 is 18 amino acids long.

This CDR3 reads CSVDDRGTEAFF. As DNA, the CDR3 is TGCAGCGTTGATGACAGGGGGACTGAAGCTTTCTTT. This chain links TRBV29-1 with TRBJ1-1; 9 bases are shared with TRBD1. Trimming removed 3 bases from V and 5 bases from J; junction bases left unmatched: 1. CDR1 and CDR2 (germline): SQVTM, ANQGSEA. CDR3 length: 12 residues.

The chain joins TRBV7-2 to TRBJ1-5; 10 positions match TRBD1. With V trimmed by 0 bases and J by 0 bases, 11 bases remained unmatched. The germline V gene encodes CDR1 SGHTA and CDR2 FQGNSA. CDR3 length: 20 residues. The CDR3 is CASSLAFRGQGSYSNQPQHF. CDR3 sequence (DNA): TGTGCCAGCAGCTTAGCCTTTAGGGGACAGGGGTCCTATAGCAATCAGCCCCAGCATTTT.

The rearrangement joins TRBV6-1 to TRBJ1-2; 9 bases align to TRBD1. Trimming removed 4 bases from V and 3 bases from J; junction bases left unmatched: 12. The CDR3 sequence is 17 residues long. Per germline, CDR1 MNHNS and CDR2 SASEGT. CDR3 amino acids: CASSVRGQGSSHYGYTF. The CDR3 DNA follows: TGTGCCAGCAGTGTTAGGGGACAGGGATCTTCCCACTATGGCTACACCTTC.

This clone was counted once. This sequence joins TRBV12-5 and TRBJ2-6; tentative D call: TRBD2 (6 bases). This CDR3 is built from 15 residues. Trimming cost V 0 bases and J 8 bases, with 11 bases left between them. Germline lookup yields CDR1 LGHNT and CDR2 FRNRAP. As DNA, the CDR3 is TGTGCTAGTGGTTTGGTACACGGGGGATCCAACGTCCTGACTTTC. Its protein is CASGLVHGGSNVLTF.

The rearrangement links TRBV18 to TRBJ2-7, with 11 bases matching TRBD2. Unmatched junction bases numbered 3, after V lost 2 bases and J lost 3 bases. The length of the CDR3 is 15 residues. Germline V gene data show CDR1 as KGHSH and CDR2 as LQKENI. Here the CDR3 reads CASSPIAGGIYEQYF. DNA of the CDR3: TGTGCCAGCTCACCAATAGCGGGGGGGATCTACGAGCAGTACTTC.

J is TRBJ2-1 and V is TRBV5-6, with D possibly TRBD2 on 5 matching bases. Per the germline V gene, CDR1 is SGHDT and CDR2 is YYEEEE. Trimming stripped 6 bases from V and 4 bases from J, with 23 bases between. The CDR3 extends over 17 amino acids. The CDR3, as DNA: TGTGCCAGCAACCCACGGACGGGAATCAGAGGGTACAATGAGCAGTTCTTC. Translation: CASNPRTGIRGYNEQFF.

The chain joins TRBV19 to TRBJ2-7, with 7 bases aligning to TRBD2. CDR1 and CDR2 (germline): LNHDA, SQIVND (reference sequence). Unmatched junction bases numbered 10, after V lost 4 bases and J lost 7 bases. CDR3 length: 14 residues. The CDR3 coding sequence is TGTGCCAGTAGTACGAGCGGGAAAGCGCGGGAGCAGTACTTC. Amino acids: CASSTSGKAREQYF.

The chain has TRBV6-2 or TRBV6-3 and TRBJ2-7, with a weak D call TRBD2 (6 bases). Looked up from germline, CDR1 is MNHEY and CDR2 is SVGEGT. Trimming pared 6 bases from V and 2 bases from J, leaving 14 bases between. This CDR3 has 14 amino acids. The CDR3: CASSPLGGPYEQYF. CDR3 nucleotide sequence: TGTGCCAGCAGCCCCTTGGGAGGCCCCTACGAGCAGTACTTC.